The 32 T cell receptor beta chains below were found in one sample sequenced in a study of blood T cell repertoires in COVID-19. Here immunoSEQ multiplex PCR was the method, and the copy in TCRdb shows in-frame clones only, minus some. The sample has some 42,000 clones, approximately 91% seen once. The sequencing sample was made of peripheral blood. The receptors come from a human donor in a cohort sampled during active COVID-19.

This clone is medium-sized (0.01 to 0.1%) within its sample. This sequence joins TRBV6-5 and TRBJ2-1; 8 bases map to TRBD1. V shed 5 bases, J shed 8 bases, and the junction held 5 bases outside the gene matches. The CDR3 has 13 amino acids. Germline CDR1 reads MNHEY; CDR2 reads SVGAGI. For the CDR3, the DNA is TGTGCCAGCAGTCAGACAGGGGCCGATGAGCAGTTCTTC. It translates to CASSQTGADEQFF.

The chain couples TRBV15 to TRBJ2-1, with 7 bases matching TRBD1. The CDR3 sequence is 14 residues long. CDR1 is LNHNV, CDR2 YYDKDF, per germline (reference sequence). V lost 6 bases, J lost 7 bases, and 9 bases stayed unmatched. The CDR3 loop reads CATSLDRPQNEQFF. The CDR3 region has the DNA TGTGCCACCAGTCTGGACAGGCCTCAGAATGAGCAGTTCTTC.

V gene TRBV5-4 combines with J gene TRBJ1-2; the D gene is possibly TRBD1 (6 bases). Germline V gene lookup returns CDR1 SGHNT and CDR2 YYREEE (reference sequence). Trimming shortened V by 3 bases and J by 8 bases, and 17 bases separated the two germline ends. This CDR3 is built from 14 residues. The CDR3 reads CASSSFTGLGGYTF. In DNA, the CDR3 is TGTGCCAGCAGCTCCTTCACAGGGTTAGGCGGCTACACCTTC.

J is TRBJ2-5 and V is TRBV29-1; 8 bases match TRBD2. Per the germline V gene, CDR1 is SQVTM and CDR2 is ANQGSEA. CDR3 length: 14 residues. Trimming at V came to 6 bases and at J to 5 bases, leaving 11 bases not matched to a gene. This CDR3 is CSVAFGRGRETQYF. CDR3 nucleotides: TGCAGCGTCGCCTTCGGGAGGGGTAGGGAGACCCAGTACTTC.

The chain recombines TRBV23-1 with TRBJ2-2; D possibly corresponds to TRBD1 (5 bases). TRBV23-1 is marked as an open reading frame, function uncertain. CDR3 length equals 16 residues. Between the trimmed V and J ends, which lost 4 bases and 0 bases, there was a span of 12 bases. The CDR3, as DNA: TGCGCCAGCAGTCCCCGGACACCTGCGAACACCGGGGAGCTGTTTTTT. Translated: CASSPRTPANTGELFF.

The CDR3 DNA sequence: TGTGCCAGCAGTTACTCGCACCAGGGAGGCAACTATGGCTACACCTTC. Translating gives CASSYSHQGGNYGYTF. The chain is built from TRBV6-5 and TRBJ1-2; possible D gene TRBD1, 5 bases. V dropped 0 bases and J dropped 2 bases, with 13 bases sitting between them. This CDR3 has 16 amino acids. Germline V gene data show CDR1 as MNHEY and CDR2 as SVGAGI.

The J gene is TRBJ1-2, the V gene TRBV27; TRBD1 agrees at 7 bases. Germline CDR1 is MNHEY and CDR2 is SMNVEV (reference sequence). The CDR3 contains 12 residues. V was pared by 6 bases and J by 4 bases, with 2 bases of the junction left unmatched. This chain's CDR3 is CASSPGGYGYTF. The CDR3 region has the DNA TGTGCCAGCAGCCCAGGGGGCTATGGCTACACCTTC.

The rearrangement uses TRBV28 and TRBJ1-4; tentative D call: TRBD1 (5 bases). Germline CDR1 and CDR2: MDHEN and SYDVKM. CDR3 length: 15 amino acids. The V end lost 7 bases, the J end lost 4 bases, and 16 bases lay between the germline ends. The DNA for the CDR3 is TGTGCCAGCACCAGGGCTGGGGGGGGTAATGAAAAACTGTTTTTT. This codes for CASTRAGGGNEKLFF.

The chain is built from TRBV28 and TRBJ2-3; TRBD2 matches 8 bases. This CDR3 has 17 amino acids. Germline CDR1 and CDR2: MDHEN and SYDVKM. V gave up 3 bases and J gave up 0 bases; unmatched junction bases: 8. The CDR3 loop reads CASSLDLAGGSTDTQYF. The CDR3 region has the DNA TGTGCCAGCAGTTTGGACCTTGCGGGGGGAAGCACAGATACGCAGTATTTT.

The chain links TRBV2 to TRBJ1-2, with 7 bases that match TRBD1. Germline V lookup: CDR1 SNHLY, CDR2 FYNNEI. Trimming took 4 bases from V and 7 from J; bases not matched to a gene: 12. The CDR3 has 15 amino acids. The CDR3 is CASSAGGGGYRGYTF. The CDR3 bases are TGTGCCAGCAGTGCCGGTGGAGGGGGCTATCGTGGCTACACCTTC.

This clone was recorded only once. The CDR3 loop is CASSQDRGRIYGYTF. The CDR3 region has the DNA TGTGCCAGCAGCCAAGACAGGGGGCGAATTTATGGCTACACCTTC. V gene TRBV3-1 (or the pseudogene TRBV3-2) combines with J gene TRBJ1-2; 8 bases fit TRBD1. The CDR3 has 15 residues. Trimming took 0 bases from V and 5 from J; bases not matched to a gene: 5. CDR1 is LGHDT and CDR2 is YNNKEL in the germline V gene (reference sequence).

The chain links TRBV11-2 to TRBJ1-3; 8 bases are a match to TRBD1. V dropped 2 bases and J dropped 4; count of bases not matched to a gene: 10. The germline V gene has CDR1 SGHAT and CDR2 FQNNGV. The CDR3 is made up of 17 amino acids. The CDR3 region is CASSLQGAPTGGNTIYF. CDR3 sequence (DNA): TGTGCCAGCAGCTTACAGGGGGCACCGACGGGGGGAAACACCATATATTTT. Full variable domain (outside the CDR3, taken from reference TRBV11-2 and TRBJ1-3): EAGVAQSPRYKIIEKRQSVAFWCNPISGHATLYWYQQILGQGPKLLIQFQNNGVVDDSQLPKDRFSAERLKGVDSTLKIQPAKLEDSAVYLCASSLQGAPTGGNTIYFGEGSWLTVV.

The V and J genes are TRBV3-1 (or the pseudogene TRBV3-2) and TRBJ1-1, with D possibly matching TRBD1 (6 bases). CDR3 size: 14 residues. V was clipped by 5 bases and J by 6 bases, with 16 bases between them. Germline loops: CDR1 LGHDT, CDR2 YNNKEL (reference sequence). The CDR3 nucleotides are TGTGCCAGCAGCGATAGGGGGGGAATGGCTGAAGCTTTCTTT. It translates to CASSDRGGMAEAFF.

This clone has just one count. V gene TRBV2 combines with J gene TRBJ1-2, with D maybe TRBD1 (5 bases). CDR3 length: 15 amino acids. Trimming took off 1 base at V and 6 bases at J, with 15 bases between the two ends. The V gene's germline CDR1 is SNHLY and CDR2 FYNNEI. The CDR3 protein is CASSEVEGRIDGYTF. The CDR3 nucleotides are TGTGCCAGCAGTGAAGTGGAGGGGAGGATCGATGGCTACACCTTC. Full variable domain (remainder filled in from reference TRBV2 and TRBJ1-2): EPEVTQTPSHQVTQMGQEVILRCVPISNHLYFYWYRQILGQKVEFLVSFYNNEISEKSEIFDDQFSVERPDGSNFTLKIRSTKLEDSAMYFCASSEVEGRIDGYTFGSGTRLTVV.

This chain joins TRBV9 and TRBJ1-1; 11 positions agree with TRBD1. With 3 bases clipped from V and 4 bases from J, the junction kept 8 bases outside the gene matches. Looked up from germline, CDR1 is SGDLS and CDR2 is YYNGEE. The CDR3 has 16 residues. Written as DNA, the CDR3 is TGTGCCAGCAGCGCTGGACAGGGGGCGAAATTCACTGAAGCTTTCTTT. Protein product: CASSAGQGAKFTEAFF.

The chain has TRBV5-1 and TRBJ2-1, with a weak D call TRBD1 (6 bases). This CDR3 comprises 15 residues. V lost 3 bases, J lost 2 bases, and 12 bases lay in between. The germline V gene has CDR1 SGHRS and CDR2 YFSETQ. The CDR3 DNA follows: TGCGCCAGCAGCTCCCGACAGGCCCCCTACAATGAGCAGTTCTTC. Protein: CASSSRQAPYNEQFF.

J is TRBJ1-2 and V is TRBV30; D unresolved. Germline CDR1 reads GTSNPN; CDR2 reads SVGIG (reference sequence). CDR3 length: 14 amino acids. The V gene lost 0 bases and the J gene lost 4 bases, with 12 bases spanning the gap. The CDR3 DNA sequence: TGTGCCTGGAGTGTCGGGGAGGATGTCTATGGCTACACCTTC. It yields the protein CAWSVGEDVYGYTF.

The chain links TRBV5-4 to TRBJ1-1; tentative D call: TRBD1 (6 bases). CDR3 length equals 17 residues. The ends were cut back, 4 bases at V and 0 bases at J, with 19 bases in the middle. CDR1 is SGHNT, CDR2 YYREEE, per germline (reference sequence). Here the CDR3 reads CASSMGGGQTLNTEAFF. Here the CDR3 DNA reads TGTGCCAGCAGCATGGGGGGCGGACAAACCTTGAACACTGAAGCTTTCTTT.

The V and J genes are TRBV19 and TRBJ2-3; TRBD1 is a possible D gene (6 bases). Trimming shortened V by 2 bases and J by 2 bases, and 8 bases separated the two germline ends. From germline, CDR1 is LNHDA and CDR2 SQIVND (reference sequence). The CDR3 covers 14 residues. Written as DNA, the CDR3 is TGTGCCAGTAGTATAACAGGGTCCACAGATACGCAGTATTTT. This sequence encodes CASSITGSTDTQYF.

J is TRBJ2-4 and V is TRBV10-1, with a possible D match to TRBD1 (6 bases). The CDR3 has 14 amino acids. Germline CDR1 WNHNN, CDR2 SYGVQD (reference sequence). CDR3 nucleotides: TGCGCGACCTCTGAGAGGGGGTCCGGGGACATTCAGTACTTC. Translating gives CATSERGSGDIQYF.

The chain carries TRBV7-8 and TRBJ1-2; weak D call: TRBD1 (6 bases). The germline V gene encodes CDR1 SGHVS and CDR2 FQNEAQ. V was shortened by 4 bases and J by 4 bases, with 13 bases between the two germline ends. This CDR3 spans 14 amino acids. In DNA form, the CDR3 reads TGTGCCAGCAGCTCACATGGGGGGGCCTATGGCTACACCTTC. Translation: CASSSHGGAYGYTF.

This chain uses TRBV5-4 with TRBJ2-3; 7 nucleotides align to TRBD1. There are 14 residues in the CDR3. The V gene's germline CDR1 is SGHNT and CDR2 YYREEE (reference sequence). Germline trimming cut 10 bases from V and 6 bases from J; bases unmatched to any gene: 14. CDR3 protein: CAVLRQGERDTQYF. CDR3 nucleotide sequence: TGTGCCGTACTCCGACAGGGTGAAAGGGATACGCAGTATTTT.

The chain's CDR3 is CASSQDARAVFYEQYF. The DNA of the CDR3 is TGCGCCAGCAGCCAAGATGCCAGGGCGGTTTTCTACGAGCAGTACTTC. The rearrangement joins TRBV4-1 to TRBJ2-7; tentatively, D is TRBD1 (5 bases). Germline loops: CDR1 MGHRA, CDR2 YSYEKL. With 0 bases removed from V and 3 bases from J, the gap between germline ends came to 15 bases. This CDR3 is 16 amino acids long.

CDR3 region: CATRRRNTEAFF. The CDR3, as DNA: TGTGCCACCCGGAGACGGAACACTGAAGCTTTCTTT. The chain links TRBV7-9 to TRBJ1-1, with unresolved D. The germline V gene has CDR1 SEHNR and CDR2 FQNEAQ (reference sequence). V lost 10 bases and J lost 1, with 10 bases in between. The CDR3 length is 12 residues.

The CDR3 reads CASSQEQGVNSPLHF. The CDR3 DNA reads TGCGCCAGCAGCCAAGAGCAGGGGGTTAATTCACCCCTCCACTTT. This sequence joins TRBV4-1 and TRBJ1-6; 7 nucleotides match TRBD1. Germline V lookup: CDR1 MGHRA, CDR2 YSYEKL. V lost 0 bases, J lost 6 bases, and 2 bases stayed unmatched. The CDR3 has 15 amino acids.

DNA for the CDR3: TGTGCCAGCAGCCACAACAGGGGATCCGCAGATACGCAGTATTTT. It specifies CASSHNRGSADTQYF. The chain combines TRBV14 with TRBJ2-3; 7 nucleotides match TRBD1. The length of the CDR3 is 15 residues. Germline-derived CDR1 and CDR2 are SGHDN and FVKESK. After removal of 3 bases from V and 4 bases from J, the junction contained 7 bases not matched to a gene.

The chain joins TRBV30 to TRBJ2-5, with TRBD2 identical over 12 bases. Trimming took 6 bases from V and 7 from J; bases not matched to a gene: 9. The CDR3 runs 14 residues. In germline, CDR1 is GTSNPN, CDR2 SVGIG (reference sequence). This CDR3 reads CACTLAGGIRTQYF. The CDR3 bases are TGTGCCTGTACACTAGCGGGGGGAATTCGGACCCAGTACTTC.

The CDR3 sequence: CASSPDRFGGAFF. CDR3 bases: TGTGCCAGCAGCCCAGACAGGTTCGGTGGGGCTTTCTTT. The chain couples TRBV3-1 (or the pseudogene TRBV3-2) to TRBJ1-1; perhaps TRBD1 as D (6 bases). The CDR3 has 13 amino acids. Germline CDR1 LGHDT, CDR2 YNNKEL (reference sequence). V gave up 4 bases and J gave up 11 bases, with 17 bases separating them.

The chain couples TRBV7-9 to TRBJ2-5; 11 bases agree with TRBD2. The germline gives CDR1 SEHNR, CDR2 FQNEAQ (reference sequence). J was trimmed by 5 bases and V by 5 bases; bases with no gene match: 16. The CDR3 runs 18 residues. CDR3 nucleotide sequence: TGTGCCAGCAGCGCCACCGGGACTAGCGGTCCCTCGGGGGAGACCCAGTACTTC. This gives the protein CASSATGTSGPSGETQYF.

The chain uses TRBV11-2 and TRBJ2-1; D gene uncertain. Trimming cost V 6 bases and J 10 bases, with 13 bases left between them. Germline V CDR1 and CDR2: SGHAT, FQNNGV. The CDR3 is 12 amino acids. The CDR3 nucleotides read TGTGCCAGCAGTTTCCCGAGCTCAGAGCAGTTCTTC. Protein product: CASSFPSSEQFF.

The chain links TRBV10-3 to TRBJ2-3; TRBD1 agrees at 7 bases. J lost 7 bases, V lost 6 bases, and 10 bases had no gene match. The CDR3 is made up of 14 amino acids. The germline V gene has CDR1 ENHRY and CDR2 SYGVKD. For the CDR3, the DNA is TGTGCCATCAGGGATGACAGGGATGTAAATACGCAGTATTTT. Translation gives CAIRDDRDVNTQYF.

The J gene is TRBJ1-3, the V gene TRBV30; 9 bases match TRBD1. The CDR3 covers 14 residues. Per the germline V gene, CDR1 is GTSNPN and CDR2 is SVGIG (reference sequence). With V trimmed by 3 bases and J by 5 bases, 5 bases remained unmatched. CDR3: CAWSAGQGRNTIYF. CDR3 nucleotide sequence: TGTGCCTGGAGCGCCGGACAGGGGCGAAACACCATATATTTT.